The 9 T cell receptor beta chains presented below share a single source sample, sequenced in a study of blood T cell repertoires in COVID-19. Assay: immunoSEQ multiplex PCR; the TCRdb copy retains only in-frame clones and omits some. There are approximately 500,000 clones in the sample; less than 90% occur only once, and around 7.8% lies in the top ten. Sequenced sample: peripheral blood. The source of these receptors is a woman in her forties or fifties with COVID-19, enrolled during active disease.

The CDR3: CASSLAYSSGGSEQFF. The CDR3 coding sequence is TGCGCCAGCAGCTTGGCCTATTCCTCAGGGGGCTCTGAGCAGTTCTTC. The V gene is TRBV5-1, the J gene TRBJ2-1, with 8 bases identical to TRBD1. This CDR3 has 16 residues. The V segment lost 0 bases and the J segment 9 bases; nucleotides outside the gene matches: 11. In germline, CDR1 is SGHRS, CDR2 YFSETQ.

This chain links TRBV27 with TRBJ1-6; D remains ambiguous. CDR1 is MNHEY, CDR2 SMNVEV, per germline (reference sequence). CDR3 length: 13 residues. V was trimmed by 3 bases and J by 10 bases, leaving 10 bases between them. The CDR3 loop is CASSLEVHSPLHF. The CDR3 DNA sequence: TGTGCCAGCAGTTTGGAGGTTCACTCACCCCTCCACTTT.

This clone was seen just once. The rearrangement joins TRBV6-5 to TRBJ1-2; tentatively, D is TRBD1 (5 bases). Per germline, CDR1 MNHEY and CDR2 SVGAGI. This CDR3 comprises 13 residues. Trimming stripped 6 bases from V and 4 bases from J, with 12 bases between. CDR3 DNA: TGTGCCAGCAGCCCAGGACACTCCTATGGCTACACCTTC. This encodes CASSPGHSYGYTF.

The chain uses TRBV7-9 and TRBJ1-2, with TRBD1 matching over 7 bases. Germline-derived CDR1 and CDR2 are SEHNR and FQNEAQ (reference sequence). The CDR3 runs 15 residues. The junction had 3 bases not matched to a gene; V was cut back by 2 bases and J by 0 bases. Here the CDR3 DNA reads TGTGCCAGCAGCTTAACGCAGGGGGCTAACTATGGCTACACCTTC. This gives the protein CASSLTQGANYGYTF.

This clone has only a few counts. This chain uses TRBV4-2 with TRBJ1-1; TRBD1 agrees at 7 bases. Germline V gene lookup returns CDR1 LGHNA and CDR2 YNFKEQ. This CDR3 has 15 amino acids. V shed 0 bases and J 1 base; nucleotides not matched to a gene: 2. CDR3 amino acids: CASSQEAGGNTEAFF. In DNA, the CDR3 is TGTGCCAGCAGCCAAGAAGCAGGGGGGAACACTGAAGCTTTCTTT.

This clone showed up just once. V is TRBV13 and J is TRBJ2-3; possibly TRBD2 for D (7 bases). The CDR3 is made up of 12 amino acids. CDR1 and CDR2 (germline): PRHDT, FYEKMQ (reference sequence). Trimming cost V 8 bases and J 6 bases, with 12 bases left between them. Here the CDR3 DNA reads TGTGCCAGCCGTTCGGGGGGCGATACGCAGTATTTT. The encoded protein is CASRSGGDTQYF.

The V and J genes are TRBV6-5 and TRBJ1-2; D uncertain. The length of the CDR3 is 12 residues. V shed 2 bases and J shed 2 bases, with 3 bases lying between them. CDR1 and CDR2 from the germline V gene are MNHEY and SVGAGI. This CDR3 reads CASSYQNYGYTF. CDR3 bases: TGTGCCAGCAGTTACCAGAACTATGGCTACACCTTC.

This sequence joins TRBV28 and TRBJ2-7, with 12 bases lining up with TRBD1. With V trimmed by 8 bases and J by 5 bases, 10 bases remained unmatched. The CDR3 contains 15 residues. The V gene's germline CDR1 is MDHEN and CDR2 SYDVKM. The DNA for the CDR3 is TGTGCCAGCGTAGGAGCGGGACAGGGGGCTGACGAGCAGTACTTC. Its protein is CASVGAGQGADEQYF.

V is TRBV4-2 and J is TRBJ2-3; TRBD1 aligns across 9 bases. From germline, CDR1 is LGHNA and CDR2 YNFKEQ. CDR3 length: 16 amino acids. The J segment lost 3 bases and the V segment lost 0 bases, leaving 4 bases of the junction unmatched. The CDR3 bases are TGTGCCAGCAGCCAAGATCACAGGGGGCGTACAGATACGCAGTATTTT. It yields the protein CASSQDHRGRTDTQYF.